This T cell receptor (beta chain) stems from a study of T cells in Graves' hyperthyroidism and ophthalmopathy. General study results and limits: Ophthalmopathy was model-predicted a median approximately six months pre-onset.

Germline trimming cut 6 bases from V and 4 bases from J; bases unmatched to any gene: 19. This CDR3 region has 19 residues. The germline gives CDR1 MDHEN, CDR2 SYDVKM. It was RNA transcripts that yielded the amplified TCR beta CDR3 regions. The HTBI set primed first-round TCR CDR3 RT-PCR. TCRdb re-derived calls from the multiplex PCR reads in MiXCR, one entry per CDR3 protein. The repertoire holds a few hundred thousand distinct CDR3 sequences, about 13% seen once, with about 4.9% in the top ten. This clonotype was recorded at least ten times. The antigen is undetermined. The clonotype originates from a woman aged 18 to 35 with Graves' hyperthyroidism. This chain connects TRBV28 to TRBJ1-1; 11 bases line up with TRBD1. The source material was blood. CDR3 nucleotides: TGTGCCAGCAGACTCAATTTAGGTGGACAGGGGGCCTCGAGCACTGAAGCTTTCTTT. As protein: CASRLNLGGQGASSTEAFF.